This is a list of T cell receptor beta chains from one sample in a study of blood T cell repertoires in COVID-19. Profiling relied on immunoSEQ multiplex PCR, and the TCRdb table lists in-frame clones only, not all of them. The sample has roughly 220,000 clones, roughly 88% seen once. Sequenced material: PBMCs or T cells enriched from blood (not recorded which). The receptors here all came from a woman aged 50 to 65 with acute COVID-19. Both conserved end residues are part of each CDR3. Each record gives: D gene, clone size, V gene, J gene, CDR3 DNA, CDR3 protein. D genes are given only for firm matches. Some rows have no size entry. The others give once, few or many, or a class for an expanded clone.

>TRBD1|-|TRBV7-2|TRBJ2-7
TGTGCCAGGGGGGACAGGTGTGTAGAGCAGTACTTC
CARGDRCVEQYF
>-|-|TRBV6-5|TRBJ2-7
TGTGCCAGCAGTTATCCGGGAAACTACGAGCAGTACTTC
CASSYPGNYEQYF
>-|-|TRBV3-1/TRBV3-2|TRBJ2-7
TGTGCCAGCAGCCCTACCGGGAGATACGAGCAGTACTTC
CASSPTGRYEQYF
>TRBD1|-|TRBV18|TRBJ1-2
TGTGCCAGCTCACCACTAGGACAGGACTATGGCTACACCTTC
CASSPLGQDYGYTF
>TRBD1|-|TRBV25-1|TRBJ2-3
TGTGCCAGCAGTGCACAGGGGTTGGGGTTCGGCACAGATACGCAGTATTTT
CASSAQGLGFGTDTQYF
>-|-|TRBV28|TRBJ2-7
TGTGCCAGCAGTTTAGGAGGGACCCCCTACGAGCAGTACTTC
CASSLGGTPYEQYF
>-|-|TRBV30|TRBJ1-2
TGTGCCTGGAGTGTAGGGCAGGGAGGCTATGGCTACACCTTC
CAWSVGQGGYGYTF
>-|-|TRBV18|TRBJ1-5
TGTGCCAGCTCACCTACTCAAATCGCGGGGGACATTAGCAATCAGCCCCAGCATTTT
CASSPTQIAGDISNQPQHF
>TRBD1|-|TRBV28|TRBJ2-7
TGTGCCAGCAGTTTCGACAGGGGAACCTACGAGCAGTACTTC
CASSFDRGTYEQYF
>TRBD1|-|TRBV29-1|TRBJ2-7
TGCAGCGTTCAGCGGACAGGGCGGGAGCAGTACTTC
CSVQRTGREQYF
>-|-|TRBV10-1|TRBJ2-7
TGCGCCAGCAGCACCGGGACAACGAGCTACGAGCAGTACTTC
CASSTGTTSYEQYF
>-|-|TRBV19|TRBJ2-3
TGTGCCAGTAGTATGTCGATCCCCCGAAACTTAGATACGCAGTATTTT
CASSMSIPRNLDTQYF
>TRBD1|-|TRBV29-1|TRBJ1-1
TGCAGCGGACGACAGGGGGCAAATGAGGGCACTGAAGCTTTCTTT
CSGRQGANEGTEAFF
>TRBD1|-|TRBV7-8|TRBJ1-1
TGTGCCAGCAGCTTAGGGGACAGGGTGGTCACTGAAGCTTTCTTT
CASSLGDRVVTEAFF
>-|-|TRBV19|TRBJ1-2
TGTGCCAGTACCCTTAGGGCAGGGCGTTATGGCTACACCTTC
CASTLRAGRYGYTF
>-|-|TRBV18|TRBJ1-6
TGTGCCAGCTCACCAGCCGGGACATCCCGGTTATCCCTCCACTTT
CASSPAGTSRLSLHF
>-|-|TRBV28|TRBJ1-4
TGTGCCAGCAGTTTAGGGCAGGGGAATGAAAAACTGTTTTTT
CASSLGQGNEKLFF
>TRBD1|-|TRBV5-5|TRBJ1-1
TGTGCCAGCAGCAACAGGGGTACTGAAGCTTTCTTT
CASSNRGTEAFF
>TRBD1|-|TRBV6-2/TRBV6-3|TRBJ1-4
TGTGCCAGCAGTAAAGGGACAGCAACTAATGAAAAACTGTTTTTT
CASSKGTATNEKLFF
>TRBD1|-|TRBV28|TRBJ1-1
TGTGCCAGCAGTCCTCGGACAGGGGCGAACACTGAAGCTTTCTTT
CASSPRTGANTEAFF
>TRBD2|-|TRBV5-1|TRBJ2-3
TGCGCCAGCAGCTTGGCCGGGACTAGCGCCAATTGGTATTTT
CASSLAGTSANWYF
>TRBD2|-|TRBV20-1|TRBJ2-1
TGCAGTGCTTGGACTAGCGGGGATCAGTTCTTC
CSAWTSGDQFF
>-|-|TRBV16|TRBJ1-3
TGTGCCAGCAGCCAATCGTTACAAACTGGAAACACCATATATTTT
CASSQSLQTGNTIYF
>-|-|TRBV11-2|TRBJ2-1
TGTGCCAGCAGCCCACAGGGGAGGAGGGCCAATGAGCAGTTCTTC
CASSPQGRRANEQFF
>-|-|TRBV28|TRBJ1-5
TGTGCCAGCGTACAGGGAGGGGTACGGAATCAGCCCCAGCATTTT
CASVQGGVRNQPQHF
>TRBD2|-|TRBV10-3|TRBJ2-1
TGTGCCATCAGTGCACTAGCGGGAGGCAACAATGAGCAGTTCTTC
CAISALAGGNNEQFF
>TRBD1|-|TRBV28|TRBJ1-3
TGTGCCAGCAGCCTCGACAGGGCTGGAAACACCATATATTTT
CASSLDRAGNTIYF
>-|-|TRBV18|TRBJ1-4
TGTGCCAGCTCACCAAGGGGGACAACAGTTGAAAAACTGTTTTTT
CASSPRGTTVEKLFF
>-|-|TRBV9|TRBJ2-5
TGTGCCAGCAGCGTAGATGTAACTTCGGAGACCCAGTACTTC
CASSVDVTSETQYF
>TRBD2|-|TRBV12-3/TRBV12-4|TRBJ2-5
TGTGCCAGCAGTGGGGGGGGAGAGACCCAGTACTTC
CASSGGGETQYF
>-|-|TRBV12-3/TRBV12-4|TRBJ2-7
TGTGCCAGCAGTTCCCCTCAGACCTACGAGCAGTACTTC
CASSSPQTYEQYF
>-|-|TRBV7-9|TRBJ1-1
TGTGCCAGCAGCTCGATAGAGCAAGTTTTAATCTTT
CASSSIEQVLIF
>TRBD1|few|TRBV7-9|TRBJ2-7
TGTGCCAGCAGCACCAGACAGGGGATTTATAACGAGCAGTACTTC
CASSTRQGIYNEQYF
>-|-|TRBV28|TRBJ1-2
TGTGCCAGCAGCCGACAGGTTAACTATGGCTACACCTTC
CASSRQVNYGYTF
>-|few|TRBV28|TRBJ1-2
TGTGCCAGCAGTACGACTAAAGGCTACACCTTC
CASSTTKGYTF
>TRBD2|-|TRBV15|TRBJ2-3
TGTGCCACCAGCAGATCCCCGACTAGCGGGAGGGGTGATACGCAGTATTTT
CATSRSPTSGRGDTQYF
>-|-|TRBV18|TRBJ1-1
TGTGCCAGCTCACCCGCAGGGCCAAACACTGAAGCTTTCTTT
CASSPAGPNTEAFF
>TRBD1|-|TRBV6-5|TRBJ2-7
TGTGCCAGCACCCCCGGGACAGGGGGCTACGAGCAGTACTTC
CASTPGTGGYEQYF
>-|-|TRBV7-2|TRBJ1-6
TGTGCCAGCAGCTTAGCTTCTGGGGGCCCTTCACCCCTCCACTTT
CASSLASGGPSPLHF
>-|once|TRBV5-4|TRBJ1-6
TGTGCCAGCAGCTTGTACAGGGTAACCTATAATTCACCCCTCCACTTT
CASSLYRVTYNSPLHF
>-|-|TRBV19|TRBJ2-7
TGTGCCAGTAGCCACCGAGGGGGGGTAACCTACGAGCAGTACTTC
CASSHRGGVTYEQYF
>TRBD1|-|TRBV7-3|TRBJ2-4
TGTGCCAGCAGCTCAGGAACCGGGACAGGGAGAAACATTCAGTACTTC
CASSSGTGTGRNIQYF
>TRBD1|-|TRBV28|TRBJ2-2
TGTGCCAGCAGTTTTAGGGACAGAATGTCCGGGGAGCTGTTTTTT
CASSFRDRMSGELFF
>TRBD1|-|TRBV5-1|TRBJ1-4
TGCGCCAGCAGCCGGACAGGGTCCTTCTCACCTAATGAAAAACTGTTTTTT
CASSRTGSFSPNEKLFF
>-|-|TRBV30|TRBJ2-7
TGTGCCTGTACTTCGCTTGGACAAGGCTCCTACGAGCAGTACTTC
CACTSLGQGSYEQYF
>-|-|TRBV7-3|TRBJ1-1
TGTGCCAGCAGCTTCACTTTAGGGGCTGAAGCTTTCTTT
CASSFTLGAEAFF
>TRBD1|-|TRBV18|TRBJ1-1
TGTGCCAGCTCACCCCCCTGGACAGGGGGCGGCACTGAAGCTTTCTTT
CASSPPWTGGGTEAFF
>TRBD2|once|TRBV9|TRBJ2-5
TGTGCCAGCAGCGTAGCCGGGTCTAGCGGACAAGAGACCCAGTACTTC
CASSVAGSSGQETQYF
>-|once|TRBV5-1|TRBJ1-3
TGCGCCAGCAGCTCGCGGGGGGGCTCTGGAAACACCATATATTTT
CASSSRGGSGNTIYF